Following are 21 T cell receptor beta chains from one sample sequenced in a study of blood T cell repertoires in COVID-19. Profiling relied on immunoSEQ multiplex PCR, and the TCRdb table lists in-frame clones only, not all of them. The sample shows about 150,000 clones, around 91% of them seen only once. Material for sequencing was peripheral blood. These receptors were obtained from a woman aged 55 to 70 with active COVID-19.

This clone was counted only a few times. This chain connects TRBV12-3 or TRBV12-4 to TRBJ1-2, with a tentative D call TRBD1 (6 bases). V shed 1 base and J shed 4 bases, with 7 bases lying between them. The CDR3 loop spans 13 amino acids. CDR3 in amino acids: CASSLVRGYGYTF. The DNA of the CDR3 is TGTGCCAGCAGTTTAGTCAGGGGCTATGGCTACACCTTC.

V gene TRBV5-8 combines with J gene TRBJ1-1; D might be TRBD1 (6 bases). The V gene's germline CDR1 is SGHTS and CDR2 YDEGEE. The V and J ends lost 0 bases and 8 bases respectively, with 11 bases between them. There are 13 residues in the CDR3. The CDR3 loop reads CASSLVAGVEAFF. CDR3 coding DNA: TGTGCCAGCAGCTTGGTGGCAGGGGTGGAAGCTTTCTTT.

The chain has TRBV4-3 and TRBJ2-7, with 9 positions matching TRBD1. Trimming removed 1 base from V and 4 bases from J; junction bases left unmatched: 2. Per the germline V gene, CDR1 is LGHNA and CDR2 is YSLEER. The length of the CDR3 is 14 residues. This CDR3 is CASSQGQGDYEQYF. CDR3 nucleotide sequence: TGCGCCAGCAGCCAAGGACAGGGGGATTACGAGCAGTACTTC.

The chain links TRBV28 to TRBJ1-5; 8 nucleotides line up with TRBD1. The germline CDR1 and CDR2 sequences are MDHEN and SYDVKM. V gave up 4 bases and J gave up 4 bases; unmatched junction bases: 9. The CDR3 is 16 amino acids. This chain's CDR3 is CASSSPPDRANQPQHF. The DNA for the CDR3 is TGTGCCAGCAGTTCCCCCCCGGACAGGGCTAATCAGCCCCAGCATTTT.

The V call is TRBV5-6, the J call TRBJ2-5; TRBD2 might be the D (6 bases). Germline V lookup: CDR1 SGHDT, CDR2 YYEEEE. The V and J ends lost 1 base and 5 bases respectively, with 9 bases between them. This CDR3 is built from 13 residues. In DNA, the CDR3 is TGTGCCAGCAGCTTGAGAAGCGGGGAGACCCAGTACTTC. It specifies CASSLRSGETQYF. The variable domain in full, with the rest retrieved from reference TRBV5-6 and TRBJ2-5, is DAGVTQSPTHLIKTRGQQVTLRCSPKSGHDTVSWYQQALGQGPQFIFQYYEEEERQRGNFPDRFSGHQFPNYSSELNVNALLLGDSALYLCASSLRSGETQYFGPGTRLLVL.

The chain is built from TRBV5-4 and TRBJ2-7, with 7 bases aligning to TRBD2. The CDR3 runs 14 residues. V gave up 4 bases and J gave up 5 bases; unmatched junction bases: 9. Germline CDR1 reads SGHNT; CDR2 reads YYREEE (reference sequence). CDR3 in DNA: TGTGCCAGCAGCGTTGCGACTAGCTACAACGAGCAGTACTTC. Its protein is CASSVATSYNEQYF.

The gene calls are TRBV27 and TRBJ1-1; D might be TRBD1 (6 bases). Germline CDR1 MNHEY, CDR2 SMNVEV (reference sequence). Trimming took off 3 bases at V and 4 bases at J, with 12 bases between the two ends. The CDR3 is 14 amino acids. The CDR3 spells CASSLVRGGTEAFF. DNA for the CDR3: TGTGCCAGCAGTTTGGTCAGGGGTGGCACTGAAGCTTTCTTT.

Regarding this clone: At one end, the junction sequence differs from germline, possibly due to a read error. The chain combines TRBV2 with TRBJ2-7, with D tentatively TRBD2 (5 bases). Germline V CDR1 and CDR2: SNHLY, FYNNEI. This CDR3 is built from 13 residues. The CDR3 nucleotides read TGTGCCAGCAATGAATGGAGGTCCGACGAGCAGTACTTC. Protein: CASNEWRSDEQYF.

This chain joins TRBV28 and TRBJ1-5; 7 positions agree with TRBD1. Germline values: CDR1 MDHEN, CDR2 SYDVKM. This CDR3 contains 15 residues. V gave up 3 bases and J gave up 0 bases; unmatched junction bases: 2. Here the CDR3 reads CASSFNRGSNQPQHF. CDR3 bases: TGTGCCAGCAGTTTTAACAGGGGTAGCAATCAGCCCCAGCATTTT.

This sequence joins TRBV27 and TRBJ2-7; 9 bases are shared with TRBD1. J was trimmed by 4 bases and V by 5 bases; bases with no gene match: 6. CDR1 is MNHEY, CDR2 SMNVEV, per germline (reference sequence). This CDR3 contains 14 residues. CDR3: CASSGQGSGYEQYF. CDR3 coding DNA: TGTGCCAGCAGTGGACAGGGGAGTGGGTACGAGCAGTACTTC.

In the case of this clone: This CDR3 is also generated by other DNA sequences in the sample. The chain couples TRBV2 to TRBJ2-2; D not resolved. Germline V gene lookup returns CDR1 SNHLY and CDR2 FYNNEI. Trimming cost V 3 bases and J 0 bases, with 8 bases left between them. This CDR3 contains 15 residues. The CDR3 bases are TGTGCCAGCAGTGACGGAGCCGCGAACACCGGGGAGCTGTTTTTT. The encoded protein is CASSDGAANTGELFF.

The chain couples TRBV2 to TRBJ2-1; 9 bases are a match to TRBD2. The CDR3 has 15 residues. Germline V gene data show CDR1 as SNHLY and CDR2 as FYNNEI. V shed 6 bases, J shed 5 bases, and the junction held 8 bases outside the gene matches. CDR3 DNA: TGTGCCAGCAGCGCGACTAGCGGAGGGGACAATGAGCAGTTCTTC. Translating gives CASSATSGGDNEQFF.

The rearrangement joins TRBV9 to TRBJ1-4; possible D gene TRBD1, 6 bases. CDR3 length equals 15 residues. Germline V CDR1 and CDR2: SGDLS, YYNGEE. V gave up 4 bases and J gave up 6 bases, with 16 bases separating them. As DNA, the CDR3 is TGTGCCAGCAGCACCAGGGGACTAGGATATGAAAAACTGTTTTTT. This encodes CASSTRGLGYEKLFF. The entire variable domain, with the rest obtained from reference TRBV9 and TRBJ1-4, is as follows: DSGVTQTPKHLITATGQRVTLRCSPRSGDLSVYWYQQSLDQGLQFLIQYYNGEERAKGNILERFSAQQFPDLHSELNLSSLELGDSALYFCASSTRGLGYEKLFFGSGTQLSVL.

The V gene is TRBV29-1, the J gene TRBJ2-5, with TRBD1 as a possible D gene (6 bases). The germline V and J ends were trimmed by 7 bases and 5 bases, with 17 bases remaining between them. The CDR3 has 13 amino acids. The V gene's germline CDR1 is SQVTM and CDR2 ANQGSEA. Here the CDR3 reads CSARWGPGETQYF. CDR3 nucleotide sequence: TGCAGCGCCAGATGGGGGCCTGGGGAGACCCAGTACTTC.

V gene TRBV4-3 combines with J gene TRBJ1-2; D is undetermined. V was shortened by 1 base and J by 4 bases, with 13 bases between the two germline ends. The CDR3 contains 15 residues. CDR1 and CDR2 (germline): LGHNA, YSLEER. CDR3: CASSQAKLDGYGYTF. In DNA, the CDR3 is TGCGCCAGCAGCCAAGCTAAGCTCGATGGCTATGGCTACACCTTC.

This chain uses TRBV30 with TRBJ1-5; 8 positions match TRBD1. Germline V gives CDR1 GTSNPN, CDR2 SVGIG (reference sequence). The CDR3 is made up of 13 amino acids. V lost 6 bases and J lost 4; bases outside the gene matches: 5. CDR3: CACGQGLNQPQHF. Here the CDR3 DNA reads TGTGCCTGCGGACAGGGATTAAATCAGCCCCAGCATTTT.

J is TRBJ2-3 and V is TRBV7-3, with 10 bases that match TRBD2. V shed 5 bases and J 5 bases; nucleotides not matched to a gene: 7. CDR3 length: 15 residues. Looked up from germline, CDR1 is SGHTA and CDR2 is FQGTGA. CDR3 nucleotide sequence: TGTGCCAGCAGCCCGGCTAGCGGGAGTAGAGATACGCAGTATTTT. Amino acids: CASSPASGSRDTQYF.

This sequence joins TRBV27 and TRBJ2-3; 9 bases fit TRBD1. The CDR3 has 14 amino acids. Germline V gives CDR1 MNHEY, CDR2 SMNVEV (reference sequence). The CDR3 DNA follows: TGTGCTACTTCCCGGGACAGGGGCACAGATACGCAGTATTTT. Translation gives CATSRDRGTDTQYF.

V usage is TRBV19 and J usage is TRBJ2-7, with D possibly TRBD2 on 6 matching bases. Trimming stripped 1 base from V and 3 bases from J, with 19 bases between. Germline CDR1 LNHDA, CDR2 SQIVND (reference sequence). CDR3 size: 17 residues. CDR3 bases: TGTGCCAGTAGTATAGCGCCGGTGCTTACGCGGGACTACGAGCAGTACTTC. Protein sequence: CASSIAPVLTRDYEQYF.

In DNA, the CDR3 is TGTGCCAGTAGTTTAGGACTAAATCCTACCTACGAGCAGTACTTC. It yields the protein CASSLGLNPTYEQYF. The rearrangement uses TRBV19 and TRBJ2-7, with D possibly being TRBD2 (6 bases). Deletions cut 5 bases from V and 2 bases from J, with 16 bases between. CDR3 size: 15 residues. Germline CDR1 LNHDA, CDR2 SQIVND (reference sequence).

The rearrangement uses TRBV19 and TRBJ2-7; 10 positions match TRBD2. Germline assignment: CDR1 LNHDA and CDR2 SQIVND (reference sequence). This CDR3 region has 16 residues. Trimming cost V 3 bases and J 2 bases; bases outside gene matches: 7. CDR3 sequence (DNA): TGTGCCAGTAGTATGGGCCCTAGCGGGAGTCCCTACGAGCAGTACTTC. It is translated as CASSMGPSGSPYEQYF.